Listed below are T cell receptor beta chains from one sample, sequenced in a study of T-cell memory formation after mild COVID-19. TCRdb recomputed calls from the 5' RACE reads with MiXCR, one row per CDR3 protein. Of around 83,000 distinct CDR3 sequences in the sample, around a quarter are singletons; the top ten hold roughly 40%. Sequencing was done on a sample of PBMCs or a T cell subset sorted from them (not recorded which). Every receptor here comes from a man younger than 35 who had mild COVID-19 (a few samples of this study predate the infection). Cell type and time point are not known. Each CDR3 is given with its conserved first and last residue. The D gene is left open where the match is weak. Clone size, where shown, is once, few, many, or a class for clones that have expanded.

j_call: TRBJ2-4; v_call: TRBV12-3/TRBV12-4; d_call: TRBD1; clone_size: -; cdr3_length: 17; cdr3_aa: CASSSEGTGSAKNIQYF; cdr3_nt: TGTGCCAGCAGTTCTGAAGGGACAGGGTCAGCCAAAAACATTCAGTACTTC
j_call: TRBJ1-1; v_call: TRBV24-1; d_call: -; clone_size: -; cdr3_length: 15; cdr3_aa: CATSDPRQDDTEAFF; cdr3_nt: TGTGCCACCAGTGATCCTAGACAGGACGACACTGAAGCTTTCTTT
j_call: TRBJ2-3; v_call: TRBV7-6; d_call: TRBD2; clone_size: -; cdr3_length: 16; cdr3_aa: CASSLVSGVITDTQYF; cdr3_nt: TGTGCCAGCAGCTTAGTTAGCGGGGTTATCACAGATACGCAGTATTTT
j_call: TRBJ1-4; v_call: TRBV6-6; d_call: -; clone_size: -; cdr3_length: 14; cdr3_aa: CASTSVGSLEKLFF; cdr3_nt: TGTGCCAGCACCTCCGTGGGGTCTCTCGAAAAACTGTTTTTT
j_call: TRBJ2-7; v_call: TRBV4-1; d_call: -; clone_size: -; cdr3_length: 15; cdr3_aa: CASSLFGGSSYEQYF; cdr3_nt: TGCGCCAGCAGCCTGTTCGGAGGGAGCTCCTACGAGCAGTACTTC
j_call: TRBJ1-5; v_call: TRBV4-3; d_call: -; clone_size: few; cdr3_length: 16; cdr3_aa: CASSQDWAASGQPQHF; cdr3_nt: TGCGCCAGCAGCCAAGATTGGGCGGCTAGCGGTCAGCCCCAGCATTTT
j_call: TRBJ2-1; v_call: TRBV28; d_call: -; clone_size: -; cdr3_length: 15; cdr3_aa: CASEDGGPPNNEQFF; cdr3_nt: TGTGCCAGCGAGGATGGGGGGCCACCAAACAATGAGCAGTTCTTC
j_call: TRBJ1-3; v_call: TRBV7-8; d_call: -; clone_size: few; cdr3_length: 15; cdr3_aa: CASSPRGISGNTIYF; cdr3_nt: TGTGCCAGCAGCCCTCGTGGGATCTCTGGAAACACCATATATTTT
j_call: TRBJ2-2; v_call: TRBV9; d_call: TRBD2; clone_size: -; cdr3_length: 15; cdr3_aa: CASSVDDAGAGELFF; cdr3_nt: TGTGCCAGCAGCGTCGATGATGCGGGGGCCGGGGAGCTGTTTTTT
j_call: TRBJ2-2; v_call: TRBV6-2/TRBV6-3; d_call: TRBD2; clone_size: many; cdr3_length: 14; cdr3_aa: CASRGLADTGELFF; cdr3_nt: TGTGCCAGCAGGGGACTAGCGGACACCGGGGAGCTGTTTTTT
j_call: TRBJ1-1; v_call: TRBV13; d_call: TRBD1; clone_size: -; cdr3_length: 15; cdr3_aa: CASSLNRGRGTEAFF; cdr3_nt: TGTGCCAGCAGCCTTAACAGGGGGCGGGGGACTGAAGCTTTCTTT
j_call: TRBJ2-1; v_call: TRBV7-3; d_call: -; clone_size: few; cdr3_length: 16; cdr3_aa: CASSFGHVSPYNEQFF; cdr3_nt: TGTGCCAGCAGCTTCGGACACGTAAGTCCCTACAATGAGCAGTTCTTC
j_call: TRBJ2-2; v_call: TRBV6-2/TRBV6-3; d_call: TRBD2; clone_size: -; cdr3_length: 15; cdr3_aa: CASSPGTTDTGELFF; cdr3_nt: TGTGCCAGCAGTCCTGGGACTACCGACACCGGGGAGCTGTTTTTT
j_call: TRBJ2-4; v_call: TRBV6-2/TRBV6-3; d_call: -; clone_size: few; cdr3_length: 13; cdr3_aa: CASLGPVSDIQYF; cdr3_nt: TGTGCCAGCCTGGGGCCAGTTTCAGACATTCAGTACTTC
j_call: TRBJ2-3; v_call: TRBV5-1; d_call: -; clone_size: -; cdr3_length: 13; cdr3_aa: CASSGGAGDTQYF; cdr3_nt: TGCGCCAGCTCGGGGGGCGCAGGAGATACGCAGTATTTT
j_call: TRBJ2-3; v_call: TRBV7-9; d_call: -; clone_size: few; cdr3_length: 18; cdr3_aa: CASSLAALYRPSTDTQYF; cdr3_nt: TGTGCCAGCAGCTTAGCCGCTCTTTACCGGCCTAGCACAGATACGCAGTATTTT
j_call: TRBJ1-3; v_call: TRBV5-5; d_call: -; clone_size: -; cdr3_length: 15; cdr3_aa: CASSLVGFAGNTIYF; cdr3_nt: TGTGCCAGCAGCTTGGTTGGGTTCGCTGGAAACACCATATATTTT
j_call: TRBJ1-2; v_call: TRBV29-1; d_call: -; clone_size: -; cdr3_length: 9; cdr3_aa: CSVGSGYTF; cdr3_nt: TGCAGCGTTGGGTCCGGCTACACCTTC
j_call: TRBJ2-6; v_call: TRBV20-1; d_call: -; clone_size: -; cdr3_length: 14; cdr3_aa: CSADRDAGANVLTF; cdr3_nt: TGCAGTGCTGACCGGGACGCCGGGGCCAACGTCCTGACTTTC
j_call: TRBJ2-4; v_call: TRBV6-1; d_call: TRBD1; clone_size: many; cdr3_length: 16; cdr3_aa: CASSEAQGTGGDIQYF; cdr3_nt: TGTGCCAGCAGTGAAGCGCAGGGGACAGGGGGCGACATTCAGTACTTC
j_call: TRBJ1-2; v_call: TRBV28; d_call: -; clone_size: -; cdr3_length: 13; cdr3_aa: CASSGPEIYGYTF; cdr3_nt: TGTGCCAGCTCGGGCCCAGAGATTTATGGCTACACCTTC
j_call: TRBJ2-7; v_call: TRBV3-1; d_call: -; clone_size: -; cdr3_length: 17; cdr3_aa: CASSQEGRGFISYEQYF; cdr3_nt: TGTGCCAGCAGCCAAGAGGGTCGGGGGTTCATCTCCTACGAGCAGTACTTC
j_call: TRBJ2-1; v_call: TRBV7-9; d_call: -; clone_size: -; cdr3_length: 15; cdr3_aa: CASSLAGFGGNEQFF; cdr3_nt: TGTGCCAGCAGCTTAGCAGGATTTGGGGGCAATGAGCAGTTCTTC
j_call: TRBJ2-1; v_call: TRBV9; d_call: TRBD2; clone_size: many; cdr3_length: 15; cdr3_aa: CASTLGGDLTNEQFF; cdr3_nt: TGTGCCAGCACCCTCGGGGGGGACTTAACCAATGAGCAGTTCTTC
j_call: TRBJ2-1; v_call: TRBV2; d_call: TRBD1; clone_size: few; cdr3_length: 15; cdr3_aa: CASSEAGTGVNEQFF; cdr3_nt: TGTGCCAGCAGTGAAGCCGGGACAGGGGTCAATGAGCAGTTCTTC
j_call: TRBJ2-4; v_call: TRBV5-1; d_call: -; clone_size: -; cdr3_length: 16; cdr3_aa: CASSGGTVLAKNIQYF; cdr3_nt: TGCGCCAGCAGCGGGGGGACAGTTCTAGCCAAAAACATTCAGTACTTC
j_call: TRBJ2-7; v_call: TRBV12-3/TRBV12-4; d_call: TRBD2; clone_size: -; cdr3_length: 17; cdr3_aa: CASSSGLAGGSYYEQYF; cdr3_nt: TGTGCCAGCAGTTCTGGGCTAGCGGGGGGGTCATACTACGAGCAGTACTTC
j_call: TRBJ2-3; v_call: TRBV4-1; d_call: -; clone_size: -; cdr3_length: 16; cdr3_aa: CASSQGRRGPTDTQYF; cdr3_nt: TGCGCCAGCAGCCAAGGGCGGCGGGGGCCCACAGATACGCAGTATTTT
j_call: TRBJ2-2; v_call: TRBV12-3/TRBV12-4; d_call: TRBD1; clone_size: -; cdr3_length: 16; cdr3_aa: CASSPSGGSGAGELFF; cdr3_nt: TGTGCCAGCAGTCCCTCAGGGGGCTCTGGGGCCGGGGAGCTGTTTTTT
j_call: TRBJ2-7; v_call: TRBV5-6; d_call: -; clone_size: -; cdr3_length: 14; cdr3_aa: CASSLGLSYYEQYF; cdr3_nt: TGTGCCAGCAGCTTGGGACTTTCATACTACGAGCAGTACTTC
j_call: TRBJ1-1; v_call: TRBV7-9; d_call: -; clone_size: -; cdr3_length: 11; cdr3_aa: CASSKNTEAFF; cdr3_nt: TGTGCCAGCAGCAAGAACACTGAAGCTTTCTTT
j_call: TRBJ2-3; v_call: TRBV7-8; d_call: -; clone_size: -; cdr3_length: 16; cdr3_aa: CASSLVQVTRTDTQYF; cdr3_nt: TGTGCCAGCAGCTTAGTTCAGGTCACTAGGACAGATACGCAGTATTTT
j_call: TRBJ1-5; v_call: TRBV11-2; d_call: -; clone_size: -; cdr3_length: 17; cdr3_aa: CASSLGEGMGSGQPQHF; cdr3_nt: TGTGCCAGCAGCTTAGGGGAGGGGATGGGATCCGGTCAGCCCCAGCATTTT
j_call: TRBJ2-3; v_call: TRBV6-6; d_call: TRBD1; clone_size: -; cdr3_length: 13; cdr3_aa: CASLQGVADTQYF; cdr3_nt: TGTGCCAGTTTACAGGGGGTCGCAGATACGCAGTATTTT
j_call: TRBJ2-7; v_call: TRBV11-2; d_call: TRBD1; clone_size: -; cdr3_length: 15; cdr3_aa: CASSYGTDSSYEQYF; cdr3_nt: TGTGCCAGCAGCTACGGGACAGATTCCTCCTACGAGCAGTACTTC